Listed below are T cell receptor beta chains from one sample, sequenced in a study of Ad26.COV2.S vaccination and SARS-CoV-2 variants. The method was immunoSEQ multiplex PCR; TCRdb's version includes in-frame clones alone and lacks a portion of them. The sample yields 300,000 to 400,000 clones, approximately 87% seen once. The sample consisted of peripheral blood, taken in a trial of Ad26.COV2.S vaccine versus placebo. The receptors stem from a person between 18 and 65 years old who received the Ad26.COV2.S COVID-19 vaccine or a placebo. Both conserved end residues are part of each CDR3. The order of the fields is V gene, D gene, J gene, clone size, CDR3 DNA, CDR3 protein. A D gene is named only where the DNA matches it firmly. Clone size is stated in some rows and not others, as once, few, many or a class when expanded.

V: TRBV28
D: .
J: TRBJ2-1
size: .
DNA: TGTGCCAGCACGGGAGCGGTCTACAATGAGCAGTTCTTC
CDR3: CASTGAVYNEQFF

V: TRBV28
D: .
J: TRBJ2-1
size: once
DNA: TGTGCCAGCAGTTGGTCAGGGTTCTCCTACAATGAGCAGTTCTTC
CDR3: CASSWSGFSYNEQFF

V: TRBV4-1
D: .
J: TRBJ2-3
size: .
DNA: TGCGCCAGCAGCCAATTTCAAATTTGGCAGGGTAGCACAGATACGCAGTATTTT
CDR3: CASSQFQIWQGSTDTQYF

V: TRBV2
D: TRBD2
J: TRBJ2-1
size: .
DNA: TGTGCCAGCAGTGGGGGGGGAATGGGGACCTACAATGAGCAGTTCTTC
CDR3: CASSGGGMGTYNEQFF

V: TRBV19
D: .
J: TRBJ1-2
size: few
DNA: TGTGCCAGTAGTATAGATAGCGGCAGGGTACTTGGTGGCTACACCTTC
CDR3: CASSIDSGRVLGGYTF

V: TRBV7-9
D: TRBD2
J: TRBJ2-1
size: .
DNA: TGTGCCAGCAGCCGCACTAGCGGGAGGAACAATGAGCAGTTCTTC
CDR3: CASSRTSGRNNEQFF

V: TRBV28
D: .
J: TRBJ1-2
size: .
DNA: TGTGCCAGTGGGCCGCGGGGGTACTATGGCTACACCTTC
CDR3: CASGPRGYYGYTF

V: TRBV11-2
D: .
J: TRBJ2-7
size: .
DNA: TGTGCCAGCAGCCCCGTCCCCTACGAGCAGTACTTC
CDR3: CASSPVPYEQYF

V: TRBV12-3/TRBV12-4
D: .
J: TRBJ2-5
size: .
DNA: TGTGCCAGCAGTTCCTCCTATCCAAGAGCCCAGTACTTC
CDR3: CASSSSYPRAQYF

V: TRBV18
D: .
J: TRBJ2-5
size: .
DNA: TGTGCCGCTAGGGTAGACCAAGAGACCCAGTACTTC
CDR3: CAARVDQETQYF

V: TRBV4-1
D: TRBD2
J: TRBJ2-5
size: .
DNA: TGCGCCAGCAGCCGCCTAGCGGGGGGAGAGACCCAGTACTTC
CDR3: CASSRLAGGETQYF

V: TRBV7-9
D: .
J: TRBJ1-2
size: .
DNA: TGTGCCAGCAGCTTAGAGGGGGGAGGCTATGGCTACACCTTC
CDR3: CASSLEGGGYGYTF

V: TRBV18
D: .
J: TRBJ2-1
size: .
DNA: TGTGCCAGCTCACCACGGTACAATGAGCAGTTCTTC
CDR3: CASSPRYNEQFF

V: TRBV11-2
D: .
J: TRBJ2-7
size: .
DNA: TGTGCCAGCAGCTTAGCGGTTCCCCTAGGGTCCTACGAGCAGTACTTC
CDR3: CASSLAVPLGSYEQYF

V: TRBV12-3/TRBV12-4
D: .
J: TRBJ2-5
size: .
DNA: TGTGCCAGCAGTTTAGATGCCGCGGGGACCCAGTACTTC
CDR3: CASSLDAAGTQYF

V: TRBV19
D: TRBD1
J: TRBJ2-7
size: .
DNA: TGTGCCAGCTCGGGACAGGATCGCTACGAGCAGTACTTC
CDR3: CASSGQDRYEQYF

V: TRBV5-6
D: TRBD1
J: TRBJ2-1
size: few
DNA: TGTGCCAGCAGCCATACCGGGACAGGGGTCAATGAGCAGTTCTTC
CDR3: CASSHTGTGVNEQFF

V: TRBV19
D: .
J: TRBJ1-1
size: .
DNA: TGTGCCAGTACTCCCGGATCGGGTAGTGGCACTGAAGCTTTCTTT
CDR3: CASTPGSGSGTEAFF

V: TRBV5-1
D: .
J: TRBJ1-1
size: .
DNA: TGCGCCAGCAGCACTTCAAACACTGAAGCTTTCTTT
CDR3: CASSTSNTEAFF

V: TRBV12-3/TRBV12-4
D: .
J: TRBJ2-7
size: .
DNA: TGTGCCAGCAGTTTAGCAGGGTTGGAGCAGTACTTC
CDR3: CASSLAGLEQYF

V: TRBV4-3
D: .
J: TRBJ1-2
size: .
DNA: TGCGCCAGCAGCCAAGATGTGGACAGACCCTATGGCTACACCTTC
CDR3: CASSQDVDRPYGYTF

V: TRBV9
D: .
J: TRBJ1-2
size: .
DNA: TGTGCCAGCAGCGTACCAGGGTACTATGGCTACACCTTC
CDR3: CASSVPGYYGYTF

V: TRBV7-2
D: .
J: TRBJ2-5
size: .
DNA: TGTGCCAGCAGCGGGGGACTCAGAGAGACCCAGTACTTC
CDR3: CASSGGLRETQYF

V: TRBV19
D: TRBD2
J: TRBJ2-5
size: .
DNA: TGTGCCAGTAGTATTGGGCGGGCTAGCGGCCAAGAGACCCAGTACTTC
CDR3: CASSIGRASGQETQYF

V: TRBV5-1
D: .
J: TRBJ1-2
size: .
DNA: TGCGCCAGCAGCCTACAAGGGGACAACTATGGCTACACCTTC
CDR3: CASSLQGDNYGYTF

V: TRBV11-2
D: .
J: TRBJ1-5
size: .
DNA: TGTGCCAGCAGCTTCTACACGGGTCAGCCCCAGCATTTT
CDR3: CASSFYTGQPQHF

V: TRBV4-3
D: TRBD2
J: TRBJ2-1
size: .
DNA: TGCGCCAGCAGCCCTAGACTAGCGGCGAGCTCCTACAATGAGCAGTTCTTC
CDR3: CASSPRLAASSYNEQFF

V: TRBV2
D: TRBD1
J: TRBJ1-2
size: .
DNA: TGTGCCAGCAGTGAATCTAGCGTTGACAGGGGGTACTATGGCTACACCTTC
CDR3: CASSESSVDRGYYGYTF

V: TRBV6-5
D: .
J: TRBJ1-3
size: .
DNA: TGTGCCAGCAGACTAGGGAGCTCTGGAAACACCATATATTTT
CDR3: CASRLGSSGNTIYF

V: TRBV10-3
D: .
J: TRBJ1-4
size: .
DNA: TGTGCCATCAGTGACGGTGTTAATGACGAAAAACTGTTTTTT
CDR3: CAISDGVNDEKLFF

V: TRBV9
D: .
J: TRBJ2-1
size: .
DNA: TGTGCCAGCAGCGACCCCAGGCGGGGTGACAATGAGCAGTTCTTC
CDR3: CASSDPRRGDNEQFF

V: TRBV28
D: TRBD1
J: TRBJ2-5
size: .
DNA: TGTGCCAGCAGCCATCACAGGGGGCAGCCGAAGTACCAAGAGACCCAGTACTTC
CDR3: CASSHHRGQPKYQETQYF

V: TRBV12-3/TRBV12-4
D: .
J: TRBJ1-1
size: .
DNA: TGTGCCAGCATCTCTCTCGGCTATGAAGCTTTCTTT
CDR3: CASISLGYEAFF

V: TRBV11-3
D: .
J: TRBJ2-2
size: .
DNA: TGTGCCAGCAGCTTAACCGGGGGTAGCACCGGGGAGCTGTTTTTT
CDR3: CASSLTGGSTGELFF

V: TRBV28
D: .
J: TRBJ1-2
size: .
DNA: TGTGCCAGCACCGACGGGGGAACTAACTATGGCTACACCTTC
CDR3: CASTDGGTNYGYTF

V: TRBV5-1
D: TRBD1
J: TRBJ1-3
size: .
DNA: TGCGCCAGCAGCTCGTCAACAGGGGGCGTTGGAAACACCATATATTTT
CDR3: CASSSSTGGVGNTIYF

V: TRBV29-1
D: TRBD1
J: TRBJ2-1
size: .
DNA: TGCAGCGCCCAGGGGGCGCCGGAGGTGGGTTACAATGAGCAGTTCTTC
CDR3: CSAQGAPEVGYNEQFF

V: TRBV6-1
D: .
J: TRBJ1-2
size: .
DNA: TGTGCCAGCAGTGAAACGGGGACCAACTATGGCTACACCTTC
CDR3: CASSETGTNYGYTF

V: TRBV4-2
D: TRBD2
J: TRBJ2-1
size: .
DNA: TGTGCCAGCAGCCAAGAGGGCGGGGTAGAGCGGGGACCCGTGAATGAGCAGTTCTTC
CDR3: CASSQEGGVERGPVNEQFF

V: TRBV20-1
D: .
J: TRBJ2-3
size: .
DNA: TGCAGTGCTAGTAGATTACGAACTAGCACAGATACGCAGTATTTT
CDR3: CSASRLRTSTDTQYF

V: TRBV5-1
D: .
J: TRBJ2-7
size: .
DNA: TGCGCCAGCAGCTTGGAAGGAGGGCGAGCCTACGAGCAGTACTTC
CDR3: CASSLEGGRAYEQYF

V: TRBV29-1
D: .
J: TRBJ2-1
size: .
DNA: TGCAGCGTTCTCCCTCCCCTTAGTGGCAATGAGCAGTTCTTC
CDR3: CSVLPPLSGNEQFF

V: TRBV7-2
D: TRBD2
J: TRBJ2-3
size: .
DNA: TGTGCCAGCAGCTTATTTCTAGCGGGAGGCAGCACAGATACGCAGTATTTT
CDR3: CASSLFLAGGSTDTQYF